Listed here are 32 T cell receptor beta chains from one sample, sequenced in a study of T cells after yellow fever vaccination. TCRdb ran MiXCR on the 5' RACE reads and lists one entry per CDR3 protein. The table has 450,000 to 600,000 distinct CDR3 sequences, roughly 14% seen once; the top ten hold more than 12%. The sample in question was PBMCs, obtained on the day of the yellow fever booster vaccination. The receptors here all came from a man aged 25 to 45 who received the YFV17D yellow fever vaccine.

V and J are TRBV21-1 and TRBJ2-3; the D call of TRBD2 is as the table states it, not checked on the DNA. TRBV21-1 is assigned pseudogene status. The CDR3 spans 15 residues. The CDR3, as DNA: TGTGCCAGCAGGGTCGTGGGAGTTCGAACAGATACGCAGTATTTT. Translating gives CASRVVGVRTDTQYF.

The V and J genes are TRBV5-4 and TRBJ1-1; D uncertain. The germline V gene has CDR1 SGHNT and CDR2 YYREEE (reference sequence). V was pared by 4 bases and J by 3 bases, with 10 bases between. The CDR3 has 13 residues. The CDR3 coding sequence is TGTGCCAGCAGCCCTATTGAATACACTGAAGCTTTCTTT. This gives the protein CASSPIEYTEAFF.

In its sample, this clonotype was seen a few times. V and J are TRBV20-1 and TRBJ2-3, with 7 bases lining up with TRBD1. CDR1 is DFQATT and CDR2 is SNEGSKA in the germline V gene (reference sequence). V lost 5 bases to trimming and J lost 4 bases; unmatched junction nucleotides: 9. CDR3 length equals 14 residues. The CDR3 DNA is TGCAGTGCTCTGACAGGGCGAATCGCAGATACGCAGTATTTT. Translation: CSALTGRIADTQYF.

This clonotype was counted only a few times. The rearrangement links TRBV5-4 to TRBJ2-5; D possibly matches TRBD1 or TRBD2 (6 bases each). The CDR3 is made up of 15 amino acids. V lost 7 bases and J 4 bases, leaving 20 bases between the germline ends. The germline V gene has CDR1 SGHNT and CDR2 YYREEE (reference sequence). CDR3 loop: CASVRDINSAETQYF. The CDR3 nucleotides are TGTGCCAGCGTGCGGGACATTAATTCCGCAGAGACCCAGTACTTC.

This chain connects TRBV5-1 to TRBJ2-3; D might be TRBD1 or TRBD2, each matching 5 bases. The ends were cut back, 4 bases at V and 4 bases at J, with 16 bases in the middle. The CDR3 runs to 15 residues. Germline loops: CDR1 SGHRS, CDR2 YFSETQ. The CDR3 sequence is CASSRDGRGADTQYF. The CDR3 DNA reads TGCGCCAGCAGCCGGGACGGACGAGGAGCAGATACGCAGTATTTT. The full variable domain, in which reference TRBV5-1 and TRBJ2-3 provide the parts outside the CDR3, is KAGVTQTPRYLIKTRGQQVTLSCSPISGHRSVSWYQQTPGQGLQFLFEYFSETQRNKGNFPGRFSGRQFSNSRSEMNVSTLELGDSALYLCASSRDGRGADTQYFGPGTRLTVL.

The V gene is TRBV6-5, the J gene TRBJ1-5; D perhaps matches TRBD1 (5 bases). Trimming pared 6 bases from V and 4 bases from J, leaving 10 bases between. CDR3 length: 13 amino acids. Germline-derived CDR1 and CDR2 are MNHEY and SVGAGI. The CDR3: CASSRQLNQPQHF. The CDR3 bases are TGTGCCAGCAGCAGACAGCTAAATCAGCCCCAGCATTTT.

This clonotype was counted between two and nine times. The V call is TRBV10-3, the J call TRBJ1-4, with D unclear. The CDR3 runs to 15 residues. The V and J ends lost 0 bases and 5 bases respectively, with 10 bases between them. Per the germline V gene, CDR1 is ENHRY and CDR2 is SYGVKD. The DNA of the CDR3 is TGTGCCATCAGTGAGTCAGGAGGGTTAAATGAAAAACTGTTTTTT. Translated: CAISESGGLNEKLFF.

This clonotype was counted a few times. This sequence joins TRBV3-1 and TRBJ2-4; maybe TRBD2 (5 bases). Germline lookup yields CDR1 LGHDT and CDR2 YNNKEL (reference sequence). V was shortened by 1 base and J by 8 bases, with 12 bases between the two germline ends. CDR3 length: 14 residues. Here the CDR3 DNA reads TGTGCCAGCAGCCAAGTGAAAATAGCGCACATTCAGTACTTC. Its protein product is CASSQVKIAHIQYF.

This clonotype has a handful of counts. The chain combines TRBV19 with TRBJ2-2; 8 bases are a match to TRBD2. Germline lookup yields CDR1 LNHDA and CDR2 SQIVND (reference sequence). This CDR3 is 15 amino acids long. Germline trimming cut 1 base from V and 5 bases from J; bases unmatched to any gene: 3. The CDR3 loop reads CASSIGGRRTGELFF. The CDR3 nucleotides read TGTGCCAGTAGTATAGGCGGGAGGAGGACCGGGGAGCTGTTTTTT.

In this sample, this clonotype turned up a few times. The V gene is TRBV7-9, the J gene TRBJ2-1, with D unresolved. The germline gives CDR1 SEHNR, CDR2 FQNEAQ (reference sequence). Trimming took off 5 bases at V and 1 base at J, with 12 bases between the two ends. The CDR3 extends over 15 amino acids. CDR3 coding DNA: TGTGCCAGCAGCCTTAGCTCTCCATCCTACAATGAGCAGTTCTTC. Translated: CASSLSSPSYNEQFF.

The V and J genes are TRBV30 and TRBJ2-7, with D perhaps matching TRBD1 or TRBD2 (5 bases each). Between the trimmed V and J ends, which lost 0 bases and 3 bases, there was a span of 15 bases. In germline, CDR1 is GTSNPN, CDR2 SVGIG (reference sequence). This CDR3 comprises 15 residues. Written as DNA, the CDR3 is TGTGCCTGGAGTGTCCCGGGGACGGTCGGCTACGAGCAGTACTTC. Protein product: CAWSVPGTVGYEQYF.

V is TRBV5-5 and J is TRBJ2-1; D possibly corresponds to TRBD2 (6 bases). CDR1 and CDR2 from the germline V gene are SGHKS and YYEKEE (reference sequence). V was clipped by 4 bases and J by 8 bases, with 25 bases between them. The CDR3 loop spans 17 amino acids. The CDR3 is CASSKQLAQLYGDEQFF. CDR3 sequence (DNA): TGTGCCAGCAGCAAACAACTAGCTCAACTATACGGGGATGAGCAGTTCTTC.

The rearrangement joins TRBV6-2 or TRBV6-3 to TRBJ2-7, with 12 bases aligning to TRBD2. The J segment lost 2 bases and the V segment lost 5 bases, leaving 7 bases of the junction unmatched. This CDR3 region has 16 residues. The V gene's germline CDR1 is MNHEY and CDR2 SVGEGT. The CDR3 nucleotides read TGTGCCAGCAGTGAGCAGCTAGCGGGAGGGCCCTACGAGCAGTACTTC. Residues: CASSEQLAGGPYEQYF.

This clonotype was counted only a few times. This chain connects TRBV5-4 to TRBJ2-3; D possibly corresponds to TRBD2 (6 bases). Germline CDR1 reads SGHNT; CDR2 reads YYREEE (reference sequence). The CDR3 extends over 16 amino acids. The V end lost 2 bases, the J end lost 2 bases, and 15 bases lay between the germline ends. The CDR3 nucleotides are TGTGCCAGCAGCTTTTGGGGGGAGATAAACACAGATACGCAGTATTTT. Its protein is CASSFWGEINTDTQYF.

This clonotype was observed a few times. Here the CDR3 reads CASSPALWIKENEQFF. The DNA for the CDR3 is TGTGCCAGCTCACCGGCCTTGTGGATCAAAGAGAATGAGCAGTTCTTC. The V gene is TRBV18, the J gene TRBJ2-1; no clear D gene. The V and J ends lost 3 bases and 7 bases respectively, with 19 bases between them. The CDR3 sequence is 16 residues long. The germline gives CDR1 KGHSH, CDR2 LQKENI.

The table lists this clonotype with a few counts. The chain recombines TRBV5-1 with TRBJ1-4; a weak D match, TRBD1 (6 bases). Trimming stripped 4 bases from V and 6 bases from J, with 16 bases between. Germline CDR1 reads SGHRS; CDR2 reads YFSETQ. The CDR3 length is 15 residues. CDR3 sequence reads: CASSMAGRGDEKLFF. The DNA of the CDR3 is TGCGCCAGCAGCATGGCGGGCAGGGGCGATGAAAAACTGTTTTTT.

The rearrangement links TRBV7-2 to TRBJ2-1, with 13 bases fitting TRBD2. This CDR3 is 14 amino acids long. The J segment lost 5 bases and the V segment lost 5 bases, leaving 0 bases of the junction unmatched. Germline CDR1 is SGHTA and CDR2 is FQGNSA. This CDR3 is CASSGTSGDNEQFF. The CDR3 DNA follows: TGTGCCAGCAGCGGGACTAGCGGGGACAATGAGCAGTTCTTC.

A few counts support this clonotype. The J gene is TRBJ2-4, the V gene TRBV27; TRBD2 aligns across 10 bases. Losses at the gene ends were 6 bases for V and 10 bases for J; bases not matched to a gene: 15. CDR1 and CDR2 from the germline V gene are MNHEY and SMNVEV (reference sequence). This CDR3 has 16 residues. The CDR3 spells CASSPATGTSATIQYF. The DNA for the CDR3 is TGTGCCAGCAGCCCAGCCACCGGGACTAGCGCTACTATTCAGTACTTC.

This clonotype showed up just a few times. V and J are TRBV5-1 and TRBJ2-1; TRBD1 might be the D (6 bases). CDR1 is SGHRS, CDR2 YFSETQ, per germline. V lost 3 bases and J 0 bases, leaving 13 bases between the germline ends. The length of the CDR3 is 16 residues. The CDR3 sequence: CASSSTGASSYNEQFF. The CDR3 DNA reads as TGCGCCAGCAGCTCGACAGGAGCTAGCTCCTACAATGAGCAGTTCTTC.

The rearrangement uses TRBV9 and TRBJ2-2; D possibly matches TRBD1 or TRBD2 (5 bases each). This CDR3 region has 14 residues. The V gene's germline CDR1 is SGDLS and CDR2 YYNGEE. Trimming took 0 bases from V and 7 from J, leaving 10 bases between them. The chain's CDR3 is CASSVGGGYGELFF. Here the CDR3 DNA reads TGTGCCAGCAGCGTAGGTGGGGGATACGGGGAGCTGTTTTTT. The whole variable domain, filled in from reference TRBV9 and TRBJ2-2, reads DSGVTQTPKHLITATGQRVTLRCSPRSGDLSVYWYQQSLDQGLQFLIQYYNGEERAKGNILERFSAQQFPDLHSELNLSSLELGDSALYFCASSVGGGYGELFFGEGSRLTVL.

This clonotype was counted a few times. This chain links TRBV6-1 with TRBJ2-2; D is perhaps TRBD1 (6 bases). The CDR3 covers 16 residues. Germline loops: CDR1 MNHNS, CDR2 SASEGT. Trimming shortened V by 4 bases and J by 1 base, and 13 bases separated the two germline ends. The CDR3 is CASSGHRVLNTGELFF. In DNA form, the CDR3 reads TGTGCCAGCAGTGGACACAGGGTCCTGAACACCGGGGAGCTGTTTTTT.

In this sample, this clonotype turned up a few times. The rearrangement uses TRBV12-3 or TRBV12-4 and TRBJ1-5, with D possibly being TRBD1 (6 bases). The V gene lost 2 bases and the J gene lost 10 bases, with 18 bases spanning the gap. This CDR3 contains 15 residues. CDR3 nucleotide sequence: TGTGCCAGCAGTTTACAGACAGGCAGCTCTTCACCCCAGCATTTT. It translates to CASSLQTGSSSPQHF.

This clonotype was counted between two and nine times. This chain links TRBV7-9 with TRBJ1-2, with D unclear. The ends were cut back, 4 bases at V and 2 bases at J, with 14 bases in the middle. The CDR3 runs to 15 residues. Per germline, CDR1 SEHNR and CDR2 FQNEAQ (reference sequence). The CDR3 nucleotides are TGTGCCAGCAGCTCAACGACGGCTGCAAACTATGGCTACACCTTC. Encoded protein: CASSSTTAANYGYTF.

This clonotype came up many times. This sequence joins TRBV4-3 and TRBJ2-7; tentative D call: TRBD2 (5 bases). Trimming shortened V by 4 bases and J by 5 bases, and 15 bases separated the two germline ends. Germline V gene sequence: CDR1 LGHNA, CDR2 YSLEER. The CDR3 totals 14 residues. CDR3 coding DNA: TGCGCCAGCAGCCCTGGGTTAGCGCCTCACGAGCAGTACTTC. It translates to CASSPGLAPHEQYF.

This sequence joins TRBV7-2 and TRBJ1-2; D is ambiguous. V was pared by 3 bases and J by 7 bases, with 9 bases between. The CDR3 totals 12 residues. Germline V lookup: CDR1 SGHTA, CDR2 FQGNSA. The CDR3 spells CASSFEGVGYTF. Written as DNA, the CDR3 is TGTGCCAGCAGCTTTGAGGGAGTTGGCTACACCTTC.

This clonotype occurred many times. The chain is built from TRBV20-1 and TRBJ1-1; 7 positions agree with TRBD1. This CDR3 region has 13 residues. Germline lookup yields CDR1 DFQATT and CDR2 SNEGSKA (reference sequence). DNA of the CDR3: TGCAGCCCTCGGAAAGGACAGGTAATTGAAGCTTTCTTT. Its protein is CSPRKGQVIEAFF.

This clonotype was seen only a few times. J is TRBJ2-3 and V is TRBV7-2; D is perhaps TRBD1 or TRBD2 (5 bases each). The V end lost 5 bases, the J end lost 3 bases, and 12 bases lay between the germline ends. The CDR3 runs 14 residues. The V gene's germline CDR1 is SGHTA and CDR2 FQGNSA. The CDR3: CASSVGTGTDTQYF. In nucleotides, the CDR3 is TGTGCCAGCAGCGTAGGGACCGGGACAGATACGCAGTATTTT.

The CDR3 sequence is CASSPNRADTGELFF. The DNA of the CDR3 is TGTGCCAGCTCACCAAACAGGGCAGACACCGGGGAGCTGTTTTTT. This chain connects TRBV18 to TRBJ2-2, with D maybe TRBD1 (6 bases). The CDR3 has 15 residues. V lost 2 bases to trimming and J lost 3 bases, with 10 bases between them. Germline V CDR1 and CDR2: KGHSH, LQKENI.

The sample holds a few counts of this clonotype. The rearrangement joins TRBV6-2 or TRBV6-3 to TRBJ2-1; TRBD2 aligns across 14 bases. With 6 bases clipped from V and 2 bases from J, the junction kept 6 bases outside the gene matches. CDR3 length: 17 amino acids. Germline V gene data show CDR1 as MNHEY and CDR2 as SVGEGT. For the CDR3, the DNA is TGTGCCAGCAGCCGGACTAGCGGGAGGCGAACCTACAATGAGCAGTTCTTC. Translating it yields CASSRTSGRRTYNEQFF.

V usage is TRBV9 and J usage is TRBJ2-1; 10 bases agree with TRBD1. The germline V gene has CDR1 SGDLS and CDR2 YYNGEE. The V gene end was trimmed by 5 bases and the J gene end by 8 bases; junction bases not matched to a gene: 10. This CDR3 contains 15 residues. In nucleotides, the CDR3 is TGTGCCAGCAGTACCGGACAGGGGGGGTCTCATGAGCAGTTCTTC. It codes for CASSTGQGGSHEQFF.

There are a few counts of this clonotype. CDR3 nucleotide sequence: TGCAGCGACCGGGGCCCCGGAGAGACCCAGTACTTC. Its protein is CSDRGPGETQYF. The chain combines TRBV29-1 with TRBJ2-5; D is tentatively TRBD1 or TRBD2 (5 bases each). The V and J ends lost 7 bases and 4 bases respectively, with 13 bases between them. This CDR3 has 12 amino acids. Germline CDR1 and CDR2: SQVTM and ANQGSEA.

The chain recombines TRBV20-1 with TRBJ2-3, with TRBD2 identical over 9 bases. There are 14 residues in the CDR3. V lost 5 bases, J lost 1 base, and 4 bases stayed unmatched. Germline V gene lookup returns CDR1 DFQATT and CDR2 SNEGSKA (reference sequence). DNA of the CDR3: TGCAGTGCTGCCCAGCGGGGGGGCACAGATACGCAGTATTTT. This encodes CSAAQRGGTDTQYF.